This T cell receptor beta chain is drawn from a study of blood T cell repertoires in COVID-19. Here immunoSEQ multiplex PCR was the method, and the copy in TCRdb shows in-frame clones only, minus some. The sample has about 320,000 clones; around 88% are singletons. Comments on this clone: This same CDR3 is encoded by further DNA sequences in the sample.

The CDR3 consists of 13 residues. With 4 bases clipped from V and 7 bases from J, the junction kept 4 bases outside the gene matches. In germline, CDR1 is SGHRS, CDR2 YFSETQ. Input material: peripheral blood. The chain combines TRBV5-1 with TRBJ2-1; the match to TRBD1 covers 8 bases. The receptor comes from a woman between 50 and 59 years old with acute or convalescent COVID-19. CDR3 sequence reads: CASSPTGVNEQFF. In DNA, the CDR3 is TGCGCCAGCAGCCCGACAGGGGTAAATGAGCAGTTCTTC. Together with reference TRBV5-1 and TRBJ2-1, the CDR3 gives the full variable domain: KAGVTQTPRYLIKTRGQQVTLSCSPISGHRSVSWYQQTPGQGLQFLFEYFSETQRNKGNFPGRFSGRQFSNSRSEMNVSTLELGDSALYLCASSPTGVNEQFFGPGTRLTVL.